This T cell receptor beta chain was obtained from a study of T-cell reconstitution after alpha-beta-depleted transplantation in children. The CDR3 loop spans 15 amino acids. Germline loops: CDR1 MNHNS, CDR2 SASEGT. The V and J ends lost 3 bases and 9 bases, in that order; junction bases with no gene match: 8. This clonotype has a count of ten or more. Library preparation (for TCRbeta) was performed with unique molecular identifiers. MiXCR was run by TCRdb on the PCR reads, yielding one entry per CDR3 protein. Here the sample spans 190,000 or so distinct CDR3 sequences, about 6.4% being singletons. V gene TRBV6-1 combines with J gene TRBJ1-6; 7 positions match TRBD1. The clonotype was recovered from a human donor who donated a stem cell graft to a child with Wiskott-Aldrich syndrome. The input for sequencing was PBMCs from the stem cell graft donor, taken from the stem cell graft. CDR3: CASSDRQGTGSPLHF. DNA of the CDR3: TGTGCCAGCAGTGATAGACAGGGTACAGGTTCACCCCTCCACTTT.